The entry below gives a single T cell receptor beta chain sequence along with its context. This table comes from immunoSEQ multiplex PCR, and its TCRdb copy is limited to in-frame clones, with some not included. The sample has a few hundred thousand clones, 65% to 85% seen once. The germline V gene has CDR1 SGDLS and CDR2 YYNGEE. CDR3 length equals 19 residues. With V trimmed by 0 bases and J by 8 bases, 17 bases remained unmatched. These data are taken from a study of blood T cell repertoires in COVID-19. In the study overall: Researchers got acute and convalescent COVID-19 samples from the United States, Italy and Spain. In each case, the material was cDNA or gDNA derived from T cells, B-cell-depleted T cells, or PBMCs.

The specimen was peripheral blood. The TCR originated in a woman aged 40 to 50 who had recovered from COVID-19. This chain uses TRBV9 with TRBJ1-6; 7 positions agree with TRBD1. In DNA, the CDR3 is TGTGCCAGCAGCGTAGAGGGGGCCCCATTCTCCTCGACGGATTCACCCCTCCACTTT. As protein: CASSVEGAPFSSTDSPLHF.